This T cell receptor beta chain was recovered during a study of cytomegalovirus exposure and HLA in healthy donors. Regarding the study as a whole: Usually a TCR sequence was rare, but some public TCRs were found in many donors.

About this clone itself: As yet, its antigen is unknown.

The donors gave bone marrow, and they were healthy. The CDR3 length is 13 residues. Germline CDR1 SGHTA, CDR2 FQGNSA. Both 60 Vbeta primers and 13 Jbeta primers went into the PCR. The protocol was immunoSEQ multiplex PCR, while the TCRdb copy is restricted to in-frame clones and leaves out a portion. This sample carries 120,000 to 150,000 clones, over 60% of them seen once, and the ten largest clones take almost 7%. The sequencing input was PBMCs. This TCR derives from a man between 35 and 55 years old in good health and CMV-seropositive. This chain links TRBV7-2 with TRBJ2-5; TRBD1 might be the D (6 bases). The DNA end lines up better with TRBJ2-7; the J call may be wrong. CDR3: CASSQGHLYEQYF. CDR3 bases: TGTGCCAGCAGCCAGGGACACCTCTACGAGCAGTACTTC.